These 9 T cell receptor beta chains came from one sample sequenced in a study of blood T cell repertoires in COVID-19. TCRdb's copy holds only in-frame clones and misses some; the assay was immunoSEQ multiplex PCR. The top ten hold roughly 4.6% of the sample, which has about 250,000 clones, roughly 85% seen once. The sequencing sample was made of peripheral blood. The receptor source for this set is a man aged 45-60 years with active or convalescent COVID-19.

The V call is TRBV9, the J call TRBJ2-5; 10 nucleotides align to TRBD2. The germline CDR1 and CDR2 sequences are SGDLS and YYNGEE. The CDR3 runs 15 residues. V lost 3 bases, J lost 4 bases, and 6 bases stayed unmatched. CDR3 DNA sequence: TGTGCCAGCAGCGGAGCGGGAGGGCCGTCAGAGACCCAGTACTTC. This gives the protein CASSGAGGPSETQYF. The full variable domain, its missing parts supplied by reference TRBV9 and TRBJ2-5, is DSGVTQTPKHLITATGQRVTLRCSPRSGDLSVYWYQQSLDQGLQFLIQYYNGEERAKGNILERFSAQQFPDLHSELNLSSLELGDSALYFCASSGAGGPSETQYFGPGTRLLVL.

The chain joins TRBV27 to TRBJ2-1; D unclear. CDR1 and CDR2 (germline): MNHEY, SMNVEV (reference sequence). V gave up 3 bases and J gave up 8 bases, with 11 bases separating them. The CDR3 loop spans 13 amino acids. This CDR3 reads CASSFEWLDEQFF. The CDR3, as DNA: TGTGCCAGCAGTTTCGAGTGGTTGGATGAGCAGTTCTTC.

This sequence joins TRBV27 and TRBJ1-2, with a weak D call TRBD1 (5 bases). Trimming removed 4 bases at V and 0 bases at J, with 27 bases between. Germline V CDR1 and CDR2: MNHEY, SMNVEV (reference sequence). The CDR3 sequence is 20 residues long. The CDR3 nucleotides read TGTGCCAGCAGTTCGGGACTTCTAGACCGGCCGAACCTTGCTAACTATGGCTACACCTTC. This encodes CASSSGLLDRPNLANYGYTF.

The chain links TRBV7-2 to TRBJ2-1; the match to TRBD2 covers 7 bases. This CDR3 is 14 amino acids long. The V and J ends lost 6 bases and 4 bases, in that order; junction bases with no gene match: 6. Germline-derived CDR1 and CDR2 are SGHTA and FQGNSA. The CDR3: CASSQAGPYNEQFF. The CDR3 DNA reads TGTGCCAGCAGTCAAGCGGGACCTTACAATGAGCAGTTCTTC.

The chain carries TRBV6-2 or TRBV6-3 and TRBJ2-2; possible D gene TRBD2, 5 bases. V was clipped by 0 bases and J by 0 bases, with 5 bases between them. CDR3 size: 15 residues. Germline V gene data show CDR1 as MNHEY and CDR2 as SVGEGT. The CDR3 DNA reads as TGTGCCAGCAGTTACTCCGGGGCGAACACCGGGGAGCTGTTTTTT. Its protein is CASSYSGANTGELFF.

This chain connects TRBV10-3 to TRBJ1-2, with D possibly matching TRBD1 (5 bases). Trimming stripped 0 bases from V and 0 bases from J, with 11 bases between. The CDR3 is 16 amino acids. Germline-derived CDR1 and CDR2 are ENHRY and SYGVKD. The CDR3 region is CAISESRQLSNYGYTF. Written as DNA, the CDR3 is TGTGCCATCAGTGAGTCGCGACAGTTGTCTAACTATGGCTACACCTTC.

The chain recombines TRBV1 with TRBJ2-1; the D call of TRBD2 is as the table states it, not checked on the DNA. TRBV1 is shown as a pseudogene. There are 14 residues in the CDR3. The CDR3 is CTSSQEDCTNEQFF. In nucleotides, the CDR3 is TGCACCAGCAGCCAAGAGGACTGCACCAATGAGCAGTTCTTC.

CDR3 amino acids: CASSLGQGGTDTQYF. In DNA, the CDR3 is TGTGCCAGCAGCTTGGGCCAGGGTGGGACAGATACGCAGTATTTT. The V and J genes are TRBV5-4 and TRBJ2-3, with D possibly being TRBD1 (5 bases). V gave up 0 bases and J gave up 3 bases, with 11 bases separating them. The CDR3 has 15 amino acids. The V gene's germline CDR1 is SGHNT and CDR2 YYREEE (reference sequence).

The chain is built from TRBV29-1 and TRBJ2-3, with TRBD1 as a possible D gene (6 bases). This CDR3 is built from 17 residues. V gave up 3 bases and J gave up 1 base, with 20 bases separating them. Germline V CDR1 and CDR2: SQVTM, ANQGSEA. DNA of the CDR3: TGCAGCGTTGATGGGGGCCAAACGGTGCGGGGCACAGATACGCAGTATTTT. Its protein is CSVDGGQTVRGTDTQYF.